This T cell receptor beta chain was captured by sequencing in a study of T-cell memory formation after mild COVID-19 (dated by TCRdb to the early 2020s). The study in broad terms: TCR sequence clusters from the two donors were found to be largely donor specific. Two young, previously healthy adult volunteers made up the cohort, one male and one female. In two donors, T-cell clones that expanded and contracted after mild COVID-19 were tracked by sequencing TCRalpha and TCRbeta repertoires over time.

This clonotype occurred a few times. The clone's antigen remains unknown. No base-level quality is on record; no much larger clone is a single base apart. The reads were generated on an Illumina NovaSeq 6000. cDNA libraries for TCRalpha and TCRbeta were prepared by 5'RACE using constant-segment primers, with sample barcodes and unique molecular identifiers added. Trizol reagent was used to extract RNA from every sample. Amplification of the libraries took two PCR steps, and the second step added a second sample barcode plus Illumina TruSeq adapters. The libraries were sequenced on an Illumina NovaSeq using 2 x 150 bp paired-end reads. Per the authors' processing: Reads were demultiplexed and collapsed into UMI-guided consensus sequences with migec v1.2.7. Using mixcr v2.1.11, UMI consensuses were aligned to TRA and TRB V and J templates and then assembled into clonotypes. Expanded or contracted clonotypes were those called significant by both edgeR and NoisET, with noise models trained on biological replicates. For edgeR calls, a false discovery rate-adjusted p below 0.01 and a log2 fold-change threshold of 1 were applied. As an exploratory analysis of dynamics, PCA with hierarchical clustering was applied to max-normalized trajectories of the 1000 most abundant clonotypes. Separately sequenced CD4+ and CD8+ repertoires were used to assign a CD4 or CD8 phenotype to each responding clone. TCRdb cleaned the public reads at Q25 with fastp, built clones with MiXCR and kept in-frame beta chains. Rows with one shared CDR3 protein collapse into an entry with the most common genes and DNA. These V and J calls are TCRdb output, not the study's own analysis. The sample records a few hundred thousand distinct CDR3 sequences, about a sixth of which are singletons. Roughly a fifth of the sample goes to the ten largest clones.

Summary of the overall study and its limitations: Whether the second-wave clones peaking on day 37 were SARS-CoV-2 specific was not confirmed. Contracting CD4+ clones were found mainly in CM and EM memory subsets, while CD8+ clones were enriched in EMRA. Balanced CD4/CD8 phenotypes were observed for clones contracting from day 15 to 85, whereas a bias towards CD4+ was observed for a second wave of clones expanding from day 15 to 37. Some responding clones were found in pre-infection memory, which suggests that pre-existing cross-reactive memory T cells took part in the SARS-CoV-2 response. Only a couple of mild cases were covered by the study, and larger cohorts that include severe cases with pre-infection samples were considered necessary.

The CDR3 runs 13 amino acids, cysteine and phenylalanine included. Only the CDR3 part of the read is kept: 39 bases, read in frame from the first base. V lost 2 bases and J lost 6 bases; the stretch between them is 6 bases long. Based on the germline V gene, the CDR1 and CDR2 sequences are KGHDR and SFDVKD. Ficoll-Paque density gradient centrifugation was the method used to isolate PBMCs. The receptor chain draws on TRBV24-1 and TRBJ2-2; no D gene call is confident. The material sequenced was PBMCs or a T cell subset sorted from them (not recorded which). This receptor was obtained from a man younger than 35 who had mild COVID-19 (a few samples of this study predate the infection). The sample titles of this study are shuffled in the database, so cell type and time point are left out; the donor was told from shared clones. The CDR3 protein sequence reads: CATSDYPAGELFF. In nucleotide form, the sequence is TGTGCCACCAGTGATTACCCCGCCGGGGAGCTGTTTTTT.